This is a list of T cell receptor beta chains from one sample in a study of naive CD8 T cells in extremely preterm neonates. Some clones are missing from TCRdb's copy, which holds only in-frame ones; the method was immunoSEQ multiplex PCR. The table includes about 23,000 clones, 70% to 90% detected once. Sequencing was performed on naive CD8+ T cells from cord blood. Every receptor here comes from a boy who was born preterm. CDR3s include the opening cysteine and the closing phenylalanine or tryptophan. The D gene is left open where the match is weak. Expanded clones are given a class, and other clones once, few, many or no size at all.

size,J,D,V,DNA,CDR3
NA,TRBJ2-7,NA,TRBV27,TGTGCCAGCAGTTTGGACAGTAGCTACGAGCAGTACTTC,CASSLDSSYEQYF
NA,TRBJ1-4,NA,TRBV28,TGTGCCAGCAGTTTACAAAATGAAAAACTGTTTTTT,CASSLQNEKLFF
NA,TRBJ2-5,TRBD1,TRBV27,TGTGCCAGCAGTTTATTGGACAGGGGAGAGACCCAGTACTTC,CASSLLDRGETQYF
NA,TRBJ2-7,TRBD2,TRBV19,TGTGCCAGTAGTATAGCGGGGGGCTCCTACGAGCAGTACTTC,CASSIAGGSYEQYF
NA,TRBJ1-1,TRBD1,TRBV27,TGTGCCAGCAGTTTCCCAGGGGGCACTGAAGCTTTCTTT,CASSFPGGTEAFF
NA,TRBJ2-5,TRBD2,TRBV14,TGTGCCAGCAGCCAAAGACTAGCGGGGGGGCAAGAGACCCAGTACTTC,CASSQRLAGGQETQYF
NA,TRBJ2-1,NA,TRBV7-4,TGTGCCAGCATCAACAATGAGCAGTTCTTC,CASINNEQFF
NA,TRBJ1-1,NA,TRBV5-6,TGTGCCAGCAGCCGGGACAACACTGAAGCTTTCTTT,CASSRDNTEAFF
NA,TRBJ2-3,TRBD2,TRBV4-3,TGCGCCAGCAGCCAAGAGACTAGCGGGGGGGCTAGCACAGATACGCAGTATTTT,CASSQETSGGASTDTQYF
NA,TRBJ1-6,TRBD1,TRBV7-3,TGTGCCAGCAGCGCCGGGACAGGGCATTCACCCCTCCACTTT,CASSAGTGHSPLHF
NA,TRBJ2-7,NA,TRBV11-1,TGTGCCAGCAGCTTAGGGACAAACTACGAGCAGTACTTC,CASSLGTNYEQYF
NA,TRBJ2-7,TRBD1,TRBV27,TGTGCCAGCAGTTTAGGGACAGTCTACGAGCAGTACTTC,CASSLGTVYEQYF
NA,TRBJ2-3,NA,TRBV30,TGTGCCTGGAGTGTACTAGGGCTTAGCACAGATACGCAGTATTTT,CAWSVLGLSTDTQYF
NA,TRBJ1-2,TRBD1,TRBV6-5,TGTGCCAGCAGTTACAGGGGGCGCTATGGCTACACCTTC,CASSYRGRYGYTF
NA,TRBJ1-5,TRBD1,TRBV11-3,TGTGCCAGCAGCTTAGATCCCAGGGGGCGCGGCAATCAGCCCCAGCATTTT,CASSLDPRGRGNQPQHF
few,TRBJ1-1,NA,TRBV19,TGTGCCAGTAGTATGGGACAGAACACTGAAGCTTTCTTT,CASSMGQNTEAFF
NA,TRBJ2-7,NA,TRBV18,TGTGCCAGCTCACCACAGGGCTCCTACGAGCAGTACTTC,CASSPQGSYEQYF
NA,TRBJ1-2,NA,TRBV5-1,TGCGCCAGCAGCTCTAACTATGGCTACACCTTC,CASSSNYGYTF
NA,TRBJ1-1,NA,TRBV11-3,TGTGCCAGCAGCTTTTGGGGGGACACTGAAGCTTTCTTT,CASSFWGDTEAFF
NA,TRBJ2-7,NA,TRBV2,TGTGCCAGCAGTGGGACAACCTACGAGCAGTACTTC,CASSGTTYEQYF
once,TRBJ2-6,NA,TRBV21-1,TGTGCCAGCAGCAGACCAGACGACGCTGGGGCCAACGTCCTGACTTTC,CASSRPDDAGANVLTF
NA,TRBJ2-1,TRBD2,TRBV29-1,TGCAGCGTTGAAGAGCGGGGGTACAATGAGCAGTTCTTC,CSVEERGYNEQFF
NA,TRBJ1-2,TRBD1,TRBV19,TGTGCCAGTAACTATGGGACAGCTAACTATGGCTACACCTTC,CASNYGTANYGYTF
NA,TRBJ2-7,NA,TRBV6-5,TGTGCCAGCAGTTACTCGCGGGGGCAGTACGAGCAGTACTTC,CASSYSRGQYEQYF
NA,TRBJ1-5,NA,TRBV27,TGTGCCAGCAGTTTAGGGGGCGCACAGCCCCAGCATTTT,CASSLGGAQPQHF
NA,TRBJ1-4,TRBD1,TRBV12-5,TGTGCTAGTGGTCGGGACAGGGGGCAAAATGAAAAACTGTTTTTT,CASGRDRGQNEKLFF
NA,TRBJ2-3,NA,TRBV12-2,TGTGCAAGTCGCTTACAGGGCACAGATACGCAGTATTTT,CASRLQGTDTQYF
NA,TRBJ2-7,TRBD2,TRBV5-6,TGTGCCAGCAGCTTGGTCGATGGACTAGCCCGCTACGAGCAGTACTTC,CASSLVDGLARYEQYF
NA,TRBJ1-6,NA,TRBV19,TGTGCCAGTAGTAAGGGGAATTCACCCCTCCACTTT,CASSKGNSPLHF
NA,TRBJ1-2,NA,TRBV5-4,TGTGCCAGCAGCTTGGCCGGAGGGTTAAGAGGCTACACCTTC,CASSLAGGLRGYTF
NA,TRBJ1-5,TRBD1,TRBV4-3,TGCGCCAGCAGCCAAGATCAGGGGGGTCAGCCCCAGCATTTT,CASSQDQGGQPQHF
NA,TRBJ2-7,NA,TRBV21-1,TGTGCCAGCAGCAAAGTCCCGCAGGGGTACGAGCAGTACTTC,CASSKVPQGYEQYF
NA,TRBJ2-1,TRBD2,TRBV7-3,TGTGCCAGCAGCCCGCGGGGGAGCTCCTACAATGAGCAGTTCTTC,CASSPRGSSYNEQFF
NA,TRBJ2-7,NA,TRBV6-6,TGTGCCAGCAGTTCCCTGGACGAGCAGTACTTC,CASSSLDEQYF
NA,TRBJ2-3,NA,TRBV21-1,TGTGCCAGCAGCAAAGACAACACAGATACGCAGTATTTT,CASSKDNTDTQYF
NA,TRBJ2-7,TRBD1,TRBV10-1,TGCGCCAGCAGTCCGGGACAGGGGAACGAGCAGTACTTC,CASSPGQGNEQYF
NA,TRBJ2-5,NA,TRBV19,TGTGCCAGAGCCCCCTCGGGCAGGGTGGGAGAGACCCAGTACTTC,CARAPSGRVGETQYF
once,TRBJ1-5,NA,TRBV27,TGTGCCAGCCAACAGGGAGGGAATCAGCCCCAGCATTTT,CASQQGGNQPQHF
few,TRBJ1-1,TRBD1,TRBV5-4,TGTGCCAGCAGCGACAGGGACACTGAAGCTTTCTTT,CASSDRDTEAFF
NA,TRBJ2-1,TRBD2,TRBV9,TGTGCCAGCAGCGTAGAGCGGGGGGGCAATGAGCAGTTCTTC,CASSVERGGNEQFF
NA,TRBJ2-3,TRBD2,TRBV7-7,TGTGCTAGCAGCTCCCTAGCGGGGGGCTTGAGCACAGATACGCAGTATTTT,CASSSLAGGLSTDTQYF
NA,TRBJ1-1,NA,TRBV4-1,TGCGCCAGCAGCCCCCCGAGGGCGAACACTGAAGCTTTCTTT,CASSPPRANTEAFF
NA,TRBJ1-3,NA,TRBV7-6,TGTGCCAGCAGCCAGGGAAACACCATATATTTT,CASSQGNTIYF
few,TRBJ2-7,TRBD1,TRBV27,TGTGCCACCGGGACAGGGGGCGAGCAGTACTTC,CATGTGGEQYF